One T cell receptor (beta chain) is described in this entry. What this receptor recognizes is not known. There are no base qualities to consult, and no much larger clone falls within one base. The germline V gene encodes CDR1 MNHNY and CDR2 SVGAGI (reference sequence). The CDR3 numbers 15 residues from cysteine through phenylalanine. CDR3 DNA is the only sequence kept; it has 45 bases, read in frame from the first base. Clipping removes 5 bases from V and 0 bases from J, with 4 as the unmatched junction base count. The cohort comprised more than 550 healthy bone marrow donors. At the time of sampling, all cohort members were nominally healthy, though unrecorded immune exposures were likely present. The donor tested CMV seronegative and was one of the 352 seronegative cohort members. A peripheral blood sample was provided by each donor, and peripheral blood mononuclear cells were used for TCR beta sequencing. Genomic DNA was extracted from the blood cell samples with the Qiagen DNeasy Blood Extraction Kit.

These data are taken from a study of cytomegalovirus exposure and HLA in healthy donors (dated by TCRdb to 2016 to 2017). Some background on the complete study: An earlier analysis of a few hundred of the donors reported around 280 Gb of sequence data and 95 million to 130 million unique TCR beta sequences obtained from approximately 180 million T cells. The study was designed to test whether signatures of past pathogen exposure could be identified by cataloging public T cell receptors. HLA typing included class I and class II loci at four-digit resolution. In a later genetic analysis, genome-wide SNP genotypes for about 60% of the 666 donors were used, and that subset was treated as a discovery cohort. A later analysis re-examined previously published TCR beta repertoires from roughly 650 donors and added high-resolution HLA genotyping to investigate patterns of TCR occurrence. Of the 398 genotyped donors, 65% to 90% were placed in the genetic ancestry cluster associated with self-reported Caucasian donors. The T cell repertoires of about 700 subjects were profiled by immunosequencing and related to cytomegalovirus serostatus. An early release that covered around 590 HLA-typed donors contained approximately 300 gigabases of sequencing data and about 93 million unique TCR sequences. Across around 400 genotyped donors of the cohort, an average of approximately 220,000 unique TCR beta nucleotide sequences per donor were sequenced, and 15% to 20% of those sequences were non-productive. Typing coverage varied by locus: roughly 629-630 donors for A, B, C, DRB1 and DQB1; under 550 for DQA1; 606 for DPA1; some 470 for DPB1. In the later analysis, no new phenotypic data were used to find candidate immune exposures; instead, reliance was placed on TCR beta sequences and their occurrence across donors. Along with the approximately 650-subject first cohort, a separate validation cohort of over a hundred different subjects was used. The study combined high-throughput TCR immunosequencing, statistical association of individual TCRs with disease status, and machine learning to predict cytomegalovirus infection status. Every repertoire in the discovery cohort had been generated on one and the same sequencing platform. An earlier analysis of 587 of the donors used high-throughput TCR beta sequencing to judge whether each TCR beta V gene segment behaved as functional or pseudogenic. Because of strong linkage in the cohort, roughly five DR-DQ haplotypes were treated as single units for association and clustering. Alongside the repertoire data, information on donor age, sex, ethnicity and CMV serostatus was compiled.

Library preparation used the immunoSEQ multiplex PCR assay. A mixture of 60 forward primers for TCR Vbeta segments and 13 reverse primers for TCR Jbeta segments was used in the multiplex PCR. The CDR3 region of rearranged TCR beta genes was amplified from genomic DNA by a multiplex PCR assay. On the Illumina HiSeq System, the amplified TCR beta libraries were sequenced as 87-base-pair reads. On the study's bioinformatics: A later analysis counted about 80 million unique TCR beta chains across the 650 to 800 repertoires, and 9.5 million to 11 million of these chains were shared by at least two donors. Raw reads were error-corrected and collapsed into unique sequences by a nearest-neighbor algorithm in which closely related sequences were merged to remove PCR and sequencing errors. Alignment of CDR3 sequences to IMGT reference sequences was used to assign V, D and J gene segments. Each retained sequence needed at least a six-nucleotide match to both a V gene segment and a J gene segment. A rearrangement counted as productive if the CDR3 had no stop codons and remained in frame with V and J, and every other rearrangement counted as non-productive. Following IMGT convention, CDR3 was defined as the stretch from the second conserved V-encoded cysteine to the conserved J-encoded phenylalanine. Sequences without an unambiguous match to a single V gene segment were excluded from the earlier analysis of almost 600 of the donors. An earlier analysis of some 500 of the donors classified V segments as functional when productive rearrangements were above 56.7% and as segregating when the standard deviation between donors was above 5%. A statistical classification framework was built to diagnose cytomegalovirus status from the catalog of TCR beta chain sequences. In a later analysis, TCR nucleotide sequences were compared against IMGT/GENE-DB human TR gene sequences so that V and J genes could be assigned. A later analysis assigned CDR3 sequences and most-parsimonious VDJ recombination scenarios with the TCRdist pipeline. In a later analysis, each TCR beta chain was defined by its CDR3 amino acid sequence together with its V-gene family, and reads without a unique V-gene family were excluded. To address suspected cross-contamination and a sequencing artifact, a later analysis removed 550 to 750 highly shared, low-generation-probability nucleotide sequences. A later analysis calculated a clonal expansion index for each public chain from normalized within-repertoire ranks of inferred template counts. A later analysis computed generation probabilities with a VDJ recombination model fitted to out-of-frame rearrangements, and checked the results against IGoR. In a later analysis, hypergeometric tests were used to score TCR-TCR, TCR-HLA and TCR-CMV co-occurrence, with a repertoire-size bias correction applied to TCR pairs. False discovery rates were estimated in a later analysis by permuting HLA or CMV assignments 20 times. In a later analysis, co-occurring TCRs were grouped using DBSCAN, and TCRdist sequence similarity was added for clustering within HLA-allele-positive subsets. Repertoires with fewer than 30,000 or more than 120,000 public chains were left out of co-occurrence clustering, as were about five repertoires with anomalous nucleotide sharing. Sourced from immuneACCESS, this table was stored by TCRdb with only in-frame sequences that have V and J called. A share of the clones is absent; for the studies checked, an unresolved V gene accounts for under half, and the remainder has no known explanation. That table gives V, J and clone size, and the DNA gave D and trimming. In all, the sample holds 150,000 to 200,000 clones, and around 75% of those were seen once. The biggest ten clones account for approximately 1.4% of the sample.

The paper's findings and limits, for the study overall: Because HLA typing was missing for some donors at each locus, association tests included only the typed subset. In a later analysis, HLA-associated TCR beta chains were found to be more clonally expanded and to have lower generation probabilities than equally common non-associated chains. Three of the identified cytomegalovirus-associated TCR beta chains were confirmed in vitro to be specific for cytomegalovirus antigens. Specific HLA alleles were associated with over 15,000 TCR beta sequences at a false discovery rate of 0.05 in a later analysis. According to a later analysis, parvovirus B19, influenza, CMV and Epstein-Barr virus appeared linked to several top co-occurrence clusters. Most TCR sequences were seen in very few donors, while some public TCRs were found in many individuals. Sequencing depth was assumed to be roughly uniform across donors in the presence/absence analyses, though that assumption may not hold. In both the original and validation cohorts, the classifier was reported to diagnose cytomegalovirus status with high specificity and sensitivity. According to a later analysis, TCR association rates differed among HLA loci, with DRB1 alleles showing the most associated TCRs and HLA-C alleles showing the fewest. A further reported finding was that TCR beta sequences accurately predicted the HLA-A and HLA-B alleles for most subjects in the first cohort. Because the 87-base-pair reads could not distinguish some IMGT-functional V segments, including TRBV6-2 and TRBV6-3, those segments were excluded. A later analysis found that most CMV-associated TCR beta chains appeared HLA-restricted, with HLA associations seemingly driven largely by CMV exposure. In an earlier analysis of about 540 of the donors, most TCR beta V segments were observed in productive rearrangements about 87% or about 30% of the time, broadly matching IMGT annotations. Assigning TCR associations to individual alleles was difficult when HLA alleles, especially DR and DQ, strongly co-occurred. In a later genetic analysis, a missense DCLRE1C variant was associated with V-gene and J-gene trimming of TCR beta chains, and the association was replicated in an independent cohort. The sequencing pipeline was judged likely to have produced a cluster of highly shared sequence variants as a technical artifact. Linkage disequilibrium might explain the correlated functional status among segregating V segments, but an unknown experimental factor could not be excluded. Only TCR beta chains were sequenced in this cohort, and the absence of alpha or paired-chain data limited detectable features. Compared with the approximately 700-donor mean, donors in an Asian-associated ancestry cluster had fewer N-insertions in productive TCRs, according to a later genetic analysis. Because counts were too low, 15 to 20 rarely observed V segments, including chromosome 9 orphons, were excluded from the earlier analysis of 587 of the donors. The authors suggested that the approach could potentially be extended to other disease states and immunological phenotypes. A total of some 180 TCR beta chains were listed by the study as associated with cytomegalovirus. The only immune exposure information available for the cohort was CMV serostatus.

This sequence was found in a woman aged 50 to 60 in good health and CMV-seronegative. The specimen sequenced was PBMCs. This chain joins TRBV6-6 to TRBJ2-7; TRBD1 fits 10 bases in the junction. The CDR3 region has the sequence CASSERTGGSYEQYF. The bases read TGTGCCAGCAGTGAGAGGACAGGGGGCTCCTACGAGCAGTACTTC.